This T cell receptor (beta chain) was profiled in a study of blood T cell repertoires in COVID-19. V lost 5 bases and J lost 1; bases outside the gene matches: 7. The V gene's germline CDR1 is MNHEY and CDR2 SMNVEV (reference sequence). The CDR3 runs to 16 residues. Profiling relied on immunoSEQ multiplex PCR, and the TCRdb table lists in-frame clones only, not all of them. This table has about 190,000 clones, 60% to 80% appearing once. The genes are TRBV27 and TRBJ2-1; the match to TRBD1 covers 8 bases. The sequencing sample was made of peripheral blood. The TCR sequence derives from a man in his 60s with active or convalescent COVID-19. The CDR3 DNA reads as TGTGCCAGCAGTAAACTCAGGGGGCAGTCCTACAATGAGCAGTTCTTC. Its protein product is CASSKLRGQSYNEQFF.